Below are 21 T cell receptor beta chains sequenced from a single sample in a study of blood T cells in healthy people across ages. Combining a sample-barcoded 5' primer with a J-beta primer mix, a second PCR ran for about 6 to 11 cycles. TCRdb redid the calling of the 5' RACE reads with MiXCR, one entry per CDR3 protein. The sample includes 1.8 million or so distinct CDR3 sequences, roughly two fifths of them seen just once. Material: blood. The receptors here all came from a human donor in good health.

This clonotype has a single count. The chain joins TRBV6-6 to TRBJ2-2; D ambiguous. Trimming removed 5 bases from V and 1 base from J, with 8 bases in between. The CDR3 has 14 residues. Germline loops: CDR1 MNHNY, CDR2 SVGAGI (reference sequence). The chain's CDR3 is CASSDWMNTGELFF. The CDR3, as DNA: TGTGCCAGCAGTGACTGGATGAACACCGGGGAGCTGTTTTTT.

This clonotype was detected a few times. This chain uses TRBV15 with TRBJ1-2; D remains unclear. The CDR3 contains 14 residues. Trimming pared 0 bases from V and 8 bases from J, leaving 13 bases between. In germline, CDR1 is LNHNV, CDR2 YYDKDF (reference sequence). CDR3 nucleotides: TGTGCCACCAGCAGAGATCGGTCCGGGAGAGGCTACACCTTC. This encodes CATSRDRSGRGYTF.

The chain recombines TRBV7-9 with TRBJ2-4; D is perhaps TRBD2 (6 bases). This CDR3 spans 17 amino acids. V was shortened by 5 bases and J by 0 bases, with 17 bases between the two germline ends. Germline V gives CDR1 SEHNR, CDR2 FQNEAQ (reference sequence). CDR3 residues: CASSGRGRKVAKNIQYF. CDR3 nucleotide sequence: TGTGCCAGCAGCGGGCGGGGACGGAAAGTAGCCAAAAACATTCAGTACTTC.

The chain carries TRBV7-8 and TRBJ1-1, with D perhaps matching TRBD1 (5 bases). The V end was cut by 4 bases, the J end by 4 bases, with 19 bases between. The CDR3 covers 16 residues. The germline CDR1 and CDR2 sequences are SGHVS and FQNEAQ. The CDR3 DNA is TGTGCCAGCAGCTCAAGGGGTGGAGCGAGGGGCACTGAAGCTTTCTTT. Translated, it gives CASSSRGGARGTEAFF.

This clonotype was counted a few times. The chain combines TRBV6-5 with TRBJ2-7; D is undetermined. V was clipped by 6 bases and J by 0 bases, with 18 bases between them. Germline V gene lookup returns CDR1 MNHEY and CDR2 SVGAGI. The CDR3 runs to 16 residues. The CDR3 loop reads CASSHPRAVGSYEQYF. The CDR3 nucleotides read TGTGCCAGCAGCCACCCTCGGGCAGTGGGCTCCTACGAGCAGTACTTC.

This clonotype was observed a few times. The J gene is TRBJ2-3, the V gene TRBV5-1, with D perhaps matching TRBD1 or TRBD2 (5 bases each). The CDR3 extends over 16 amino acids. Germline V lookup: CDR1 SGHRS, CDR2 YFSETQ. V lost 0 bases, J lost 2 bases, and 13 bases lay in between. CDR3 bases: TGCGCCAGCAGCTTGGCCGGGACGGTCTACACAGATACGCAGTATTTT. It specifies CASSLAGTVYTDTQYF.

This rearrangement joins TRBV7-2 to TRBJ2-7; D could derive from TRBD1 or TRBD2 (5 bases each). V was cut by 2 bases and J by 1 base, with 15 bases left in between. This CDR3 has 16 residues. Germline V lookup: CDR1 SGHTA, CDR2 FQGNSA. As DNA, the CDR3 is TGTGCCAGCAGCTTAAGGCAAAGCGAGGGGTCCTACGAGCAGTACTTC. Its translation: CASSLRQSEGSYEQYF.

CDR3 residues: CASSRLTSYGYTF. In DNA form, the CDR3 reads TGTGCCAGCAGCCGCCTTACCTCGTATGGCTACACCTTC. V gene TRBV12-3 or TRBV12-4 combines with J gene TRBJ1-2; no reliable D call. The CDR3 runs to 13 residues. The V end was cut by 6 bases, the J end by 5 bases, with 13 bases between.

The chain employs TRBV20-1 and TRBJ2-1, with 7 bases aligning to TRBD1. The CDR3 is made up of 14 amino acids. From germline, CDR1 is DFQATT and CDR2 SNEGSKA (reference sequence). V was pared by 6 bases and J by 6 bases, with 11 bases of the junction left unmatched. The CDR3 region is CSAEDRVGFNEQFF. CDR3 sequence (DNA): TGCAGTGCCGAAGACAGGGTAGGATTCAATGAGCAGTTCTTC.

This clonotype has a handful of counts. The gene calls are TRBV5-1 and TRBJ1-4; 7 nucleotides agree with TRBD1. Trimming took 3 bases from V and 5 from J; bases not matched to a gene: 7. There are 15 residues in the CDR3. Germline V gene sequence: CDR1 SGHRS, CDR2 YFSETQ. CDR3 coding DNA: TGCGCCAGCAGCTCAACAGGGGTTAGCAATGAAAAACTGTTTTTT. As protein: CASSSTGVSNEKLFF.

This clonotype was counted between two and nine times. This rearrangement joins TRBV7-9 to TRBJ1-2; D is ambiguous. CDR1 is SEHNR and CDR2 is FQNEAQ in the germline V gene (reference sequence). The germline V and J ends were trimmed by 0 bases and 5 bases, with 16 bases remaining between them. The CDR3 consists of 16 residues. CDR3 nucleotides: TGTGCCAGCAGCTTAGCTACAACGCATGGCCGATATGGCTACACCTTC. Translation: CASSLATTHGRYGYTF.

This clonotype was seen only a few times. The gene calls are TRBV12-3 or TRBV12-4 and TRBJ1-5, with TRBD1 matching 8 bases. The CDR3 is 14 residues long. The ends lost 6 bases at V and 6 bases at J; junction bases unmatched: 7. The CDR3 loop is CASRWTGWVQPQHF. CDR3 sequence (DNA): TGTGCCAGCAGGTGGACAGGGTGGGTTCAGCCCCAGCATTTT.

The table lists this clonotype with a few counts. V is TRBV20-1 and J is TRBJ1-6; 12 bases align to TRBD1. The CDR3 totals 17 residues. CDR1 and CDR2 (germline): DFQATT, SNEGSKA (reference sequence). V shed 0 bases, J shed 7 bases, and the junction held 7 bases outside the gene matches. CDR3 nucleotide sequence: TGCAGTGCTAGAGATCAGGGACAGGGGGCCGACAATTCACCCCTCCACTTT. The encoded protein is CSARDQGQGADNSPLHF.

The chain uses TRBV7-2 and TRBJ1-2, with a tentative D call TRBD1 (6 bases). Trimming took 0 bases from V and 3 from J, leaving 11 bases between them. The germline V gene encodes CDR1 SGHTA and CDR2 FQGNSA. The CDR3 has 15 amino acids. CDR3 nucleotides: TGTGCCAGCAGCTTAGCGGCGGACAGCTACTATGGCTACACCTTC. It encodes CASSLAADSYYGYTF.

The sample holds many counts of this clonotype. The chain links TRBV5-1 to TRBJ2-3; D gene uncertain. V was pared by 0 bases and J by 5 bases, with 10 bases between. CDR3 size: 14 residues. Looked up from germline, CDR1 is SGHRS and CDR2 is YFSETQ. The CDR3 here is CASSLGQTEDTQYF. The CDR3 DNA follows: TGCGCCAGCAGCTTGGGGCAGACCGAAGATACGCAGTATTTT.

CDR3 sequence reads: CASSDSRQGDYEQYF. The CDR3 DNA follows: TGTGCCAGCAGTGATTCCCGACAGGGGGACTACGAGCAGTACTTC. This chain uses TRBV2 with TRBJ2-5; 9 nucleotides line up with TRBD1. The DNA matches TRBJ2-7 better at its end, which makes the J call doubtful. The CDR3 is 15 residues long. Germline CDR1 is SNHLY and CDR2 is FYNNEI.

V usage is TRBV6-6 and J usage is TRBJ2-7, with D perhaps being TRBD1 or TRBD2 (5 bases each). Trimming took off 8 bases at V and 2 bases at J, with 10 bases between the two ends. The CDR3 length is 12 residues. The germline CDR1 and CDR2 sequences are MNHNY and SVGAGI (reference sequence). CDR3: CASGDLPYEQYF. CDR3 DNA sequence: TGTGCCAGCGGGGACCTTCCCTACGAGCAGTACTTC.

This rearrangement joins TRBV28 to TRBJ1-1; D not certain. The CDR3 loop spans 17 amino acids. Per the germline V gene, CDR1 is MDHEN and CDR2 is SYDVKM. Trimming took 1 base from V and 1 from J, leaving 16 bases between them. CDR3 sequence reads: CASSLFGRLGRNTEAFF. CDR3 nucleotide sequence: TGTGCCAGCAGTTTATTCGGACGCCTAGGCCGGAACACTGAAGCTTTCTTT.

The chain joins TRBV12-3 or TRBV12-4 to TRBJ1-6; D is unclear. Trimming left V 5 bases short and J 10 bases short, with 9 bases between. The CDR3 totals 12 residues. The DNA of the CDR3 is TGTGCCAGCAGTCCCTCGTGGTCACCCCTCCACTTT. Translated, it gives CASSPSWSPLHF.

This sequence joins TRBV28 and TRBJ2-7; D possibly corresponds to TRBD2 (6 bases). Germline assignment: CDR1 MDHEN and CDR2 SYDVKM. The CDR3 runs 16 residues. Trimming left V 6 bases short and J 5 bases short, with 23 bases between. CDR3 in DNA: TGTGCCAGCAGCCCCGCGGACCGGGGTCCGGGAGACGAGCAGTACTTC. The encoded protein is CASSPADRGPGDEQYF.

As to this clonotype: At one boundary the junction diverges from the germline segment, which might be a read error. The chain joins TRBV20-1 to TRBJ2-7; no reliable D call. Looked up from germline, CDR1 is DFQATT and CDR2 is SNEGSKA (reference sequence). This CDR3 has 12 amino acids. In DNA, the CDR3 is TGCAGGGCTATGGGAAGATCCTACGAGCAGTACTTC. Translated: CRAMGRSYEQYF.